The source of this T cell receptor beta chain is a study of OX40 agonist ivuxolimab in advanced cancers. Study information: Age averaged around 58 years (range roughly 23 to 80), and around 87% were male.

Sampling of blood occurred at baseline, cycle 4 day 1, and cycle 7 day 1. Sequencing used immunoSEQ multiplex PCR; TCRdb keeps in-frame clones, though not all of them. The sample lists almost 80,000 clones; around 87% were seen once. Germline CDR1 and CDR2: MDHEN and SYDVKM. The J segment lost 9 bases and the V segment lost 5 bases, leaving 16 bases of the junction unmatched. CDR3 length: 16 residues. This material consisted of CD4+ or CD8+ T cells sorted from blood, taken in a trial of the OX40 agonist ivuxolimab. The chain uses TRBV28 and TRBJ2-7; 10 bases match TRBD1. The TCR originated in an adult with an advanced solid tumor such as melanoma, head and neck, liver or kidney cancer. The CDR3 DNA is TGTGCCAGCAGTGTATACTCCGGGACAGGGGTAGTAGGGCAGTACTTC. This codes for CASSVYSGTGVVGQYF.